This T cell receptor (beta chain) was captured in a study of molecular identifiers for immune sequencing clone quantification. Study-wide context: Naive CD8 cell RNA, from 20,000 or 100,000 cells, was split five ways in replicates, with four sequenced.

Germline CDR1 and CDR2: SGHRS and YFSETQ. CDR3 length equals 14 residues. Deletions cut 0 bases from V and 1 base from J, with 7 bases between. One entry per CDR3 protein, called by TCRdb with MiXCR from the PCR reads. The top ten hold roughly 1.5% of the sample, which has over 55,000 distinct CDR3 sequences, less than 20% seen once. In this sample, this clonotype turned up many times. The J gene is TRBJ2-5, the V gene TRBV5-1, with a tentative D call TRBD1 (6 bases). Sequenced sample: naive CD8+ T cells from blood, with Jurkat cell RNA spiked in. Sample subset: FACS-sorted CD8+CD4-CCR7+CD45RA+ naive T cells. The receptor's source is a human donor in good health. Some libraries in this study had Jurkat cell RNA spiked in. Here the CDR3 reads CASSLEGGQETQYF. CDR3 coding DNA: TGCGCCAGCAGCTTGGAAGGGGGCCAAGAGACCCAGTACTTC. Full variable domain (rest looked up from reference TRBV5-1 and TRBJ2-5): KAGVTQTPRYLIKTRGQQVTLSCSPISGHRSVSWYQQTPGQGLQFLFEYFSETQRNKGNFPGRFSGRQFSNSRSEMNVSTLELGDSALYLCASSLEGGQETQYFGPGTRLLVL.